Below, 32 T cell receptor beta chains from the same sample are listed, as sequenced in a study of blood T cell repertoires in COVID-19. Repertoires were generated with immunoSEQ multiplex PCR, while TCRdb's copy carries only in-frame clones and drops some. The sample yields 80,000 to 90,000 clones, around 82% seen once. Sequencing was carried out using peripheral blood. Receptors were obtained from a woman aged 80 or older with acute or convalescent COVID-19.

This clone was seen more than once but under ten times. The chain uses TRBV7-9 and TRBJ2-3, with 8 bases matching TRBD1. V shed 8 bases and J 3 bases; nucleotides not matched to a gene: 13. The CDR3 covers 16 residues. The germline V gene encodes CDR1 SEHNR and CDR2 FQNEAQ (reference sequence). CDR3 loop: CASPPGGWLGTDTQYF. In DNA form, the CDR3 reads TGTGCCAGCCCCCCAGGGGGCTGGCTGGGGACAGATACGCAGTATTTT.

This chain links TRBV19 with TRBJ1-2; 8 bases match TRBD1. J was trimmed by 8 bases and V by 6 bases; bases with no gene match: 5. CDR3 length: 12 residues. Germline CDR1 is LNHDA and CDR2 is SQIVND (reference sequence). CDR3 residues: CASRTGTGGYTF. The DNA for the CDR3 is TGTGCCAGTAGAACCGGGACAGGAGGCTACACCTTC. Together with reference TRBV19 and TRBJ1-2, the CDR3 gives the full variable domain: DGGITQSPKYLFRKEGQNVTLSCEQNLNHDAMYWYRQDPGQGLRLIYYSQIVNDFQKGDIAEGYSVSREKKESFPLTVTSAQKNPTAFYLCASRTGTGGYTFGSGTRLTVV.

CDR3 nucleotides: TGTGCCGCGTACCGGGACAGCTCAACAGCTTTCTTT. This encodes CAAYRDSSTAFF. The chain recombines TRBV10-3 with TRBJ1-1, with 7 nucleotides matching TRBD1. Losses at the gene ends were 11 bases for V and 10 bases for J; bases not matched to a gene: 13. Germline CDR1 ENHRY, CDR2 SYGVKD. This CDR3 is 12 amino acids long.

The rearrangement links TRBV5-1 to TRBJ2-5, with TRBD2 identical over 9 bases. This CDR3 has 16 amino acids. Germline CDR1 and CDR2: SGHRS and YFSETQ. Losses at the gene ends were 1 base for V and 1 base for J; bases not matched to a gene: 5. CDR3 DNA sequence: TGCGCCAGCAGCTTGAAGGGACTAGCATTCCAAGAGACCCAGTACTTC. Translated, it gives CASSLKGLAFQETQYF.

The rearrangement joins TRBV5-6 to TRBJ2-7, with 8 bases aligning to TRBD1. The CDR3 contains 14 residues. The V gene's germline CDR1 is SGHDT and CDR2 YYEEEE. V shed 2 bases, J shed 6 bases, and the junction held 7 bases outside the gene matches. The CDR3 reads CASSLQGEAREQYF. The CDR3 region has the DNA TGTGCCAGCAGCTTACAGGGGGAGGCTCGCGAGCAGTACTTC.

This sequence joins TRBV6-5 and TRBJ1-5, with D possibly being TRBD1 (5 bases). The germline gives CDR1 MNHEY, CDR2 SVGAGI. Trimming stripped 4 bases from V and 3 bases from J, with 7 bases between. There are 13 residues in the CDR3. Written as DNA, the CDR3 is TGTGCCAGCAGTTCAGGGCACAATCAGCCCCAGCATTTT. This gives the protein CASSSGHNQPQHF.

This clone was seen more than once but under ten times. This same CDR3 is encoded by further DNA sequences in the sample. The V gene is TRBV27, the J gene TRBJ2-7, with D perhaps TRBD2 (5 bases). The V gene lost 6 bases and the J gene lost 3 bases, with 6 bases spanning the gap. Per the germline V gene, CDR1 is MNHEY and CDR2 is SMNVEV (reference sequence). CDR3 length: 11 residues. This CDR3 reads CASSRGYEQYF. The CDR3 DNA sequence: TGTGCCAGCAGCCGGGGCTACGAGCAGTACTTC.

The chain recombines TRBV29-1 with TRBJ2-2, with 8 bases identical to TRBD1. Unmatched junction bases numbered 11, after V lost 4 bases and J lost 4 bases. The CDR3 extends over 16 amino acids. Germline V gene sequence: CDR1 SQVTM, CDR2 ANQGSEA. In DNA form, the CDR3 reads TGCAGCGTTGGGTTCGGACAGGGTATTCGCACCGGGGAGCTGTTTTTT. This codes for CSVGFGQGIRTGELFF.

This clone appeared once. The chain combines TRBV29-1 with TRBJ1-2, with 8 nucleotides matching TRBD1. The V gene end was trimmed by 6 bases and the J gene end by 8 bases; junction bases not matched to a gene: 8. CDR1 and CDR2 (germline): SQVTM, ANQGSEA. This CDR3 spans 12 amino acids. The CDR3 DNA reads TGCAGCGTCTCCAGACAGGGGCACGGCTACACCTTC. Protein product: CSVSRQGHGYTF. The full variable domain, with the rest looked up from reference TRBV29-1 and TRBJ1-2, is SAVISQKPSRDICQRGTSLTIQCQVDSQVTMMFWYRQQPGQSLTLIATANQGSEATYESGFVIDKFPISRPNLTFSTLTVSNMSPEDSSIYLCSVSRQGHGYTFGSGTRLTVV.

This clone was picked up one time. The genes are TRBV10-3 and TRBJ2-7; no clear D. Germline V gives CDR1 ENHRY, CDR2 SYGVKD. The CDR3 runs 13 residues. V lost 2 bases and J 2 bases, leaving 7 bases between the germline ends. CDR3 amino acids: CAISEEAPYEQYF. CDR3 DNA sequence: TGTGCCATCAGTGAGGAGGCTCCCTACGAGCAGTACTTC.

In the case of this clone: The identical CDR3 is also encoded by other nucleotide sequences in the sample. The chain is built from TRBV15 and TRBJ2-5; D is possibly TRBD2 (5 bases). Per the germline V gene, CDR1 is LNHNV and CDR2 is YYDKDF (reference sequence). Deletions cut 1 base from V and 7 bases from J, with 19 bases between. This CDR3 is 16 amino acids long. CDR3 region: CATSRVREAPEGTQYF. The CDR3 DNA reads TGTGCCACCAGCAGAGTTAGGGAAGCCCCAGAGGGGACCCAGTACTTC.

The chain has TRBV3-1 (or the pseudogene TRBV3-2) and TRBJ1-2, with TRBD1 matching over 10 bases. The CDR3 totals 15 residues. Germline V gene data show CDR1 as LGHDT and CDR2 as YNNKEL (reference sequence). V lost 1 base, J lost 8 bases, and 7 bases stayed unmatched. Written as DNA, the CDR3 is TGTGCCAGCAGCCAAGGGTCGACAGGGGGCAAAGGCTACACCTTC. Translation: CASSQGSTGGKGYTF.

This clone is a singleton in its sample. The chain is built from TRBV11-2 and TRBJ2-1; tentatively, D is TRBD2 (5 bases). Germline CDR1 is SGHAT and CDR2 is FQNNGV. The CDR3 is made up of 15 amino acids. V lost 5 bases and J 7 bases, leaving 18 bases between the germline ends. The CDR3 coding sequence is TGTGCCAGCAGCCCCGCGCGGGTTATCGGAAATGAGCAGTTCTTC. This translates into CASSPARVIGNEQFF.

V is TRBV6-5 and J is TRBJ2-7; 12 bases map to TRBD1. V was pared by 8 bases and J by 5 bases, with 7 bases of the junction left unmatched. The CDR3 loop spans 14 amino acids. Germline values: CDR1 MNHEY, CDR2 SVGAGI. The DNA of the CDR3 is TGTGCCAGCTCCGGGACAGGGGGCAGGAACGAGCAGTACTTC. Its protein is CASSGTGGRNEQYF.

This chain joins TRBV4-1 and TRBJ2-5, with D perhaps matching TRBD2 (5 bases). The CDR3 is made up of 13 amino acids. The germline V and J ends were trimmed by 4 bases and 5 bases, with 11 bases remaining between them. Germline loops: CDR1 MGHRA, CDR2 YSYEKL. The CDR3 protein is CASSRSGRETQYF. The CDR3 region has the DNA TGCGCCAGCAGCCGCAGCGGTCGGGAGACCCAGTACTTC.

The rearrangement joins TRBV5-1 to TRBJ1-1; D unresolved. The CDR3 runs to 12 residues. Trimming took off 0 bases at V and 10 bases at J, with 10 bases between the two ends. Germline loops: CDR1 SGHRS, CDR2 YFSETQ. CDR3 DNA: TGCGCCAGCAGCTTGGCCGAGGGAATAGCTTTCTTT. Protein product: CASSLAEGIAFF. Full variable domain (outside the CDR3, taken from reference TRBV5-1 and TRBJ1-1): KAGVTQTPRYLIKTRGQQVTLSCSPISGHRSVSWYQQTPGQGLQFLFEYFSETQRNKGNFPGRFSGRQFSNSRSEMNVSTLELGDSALYLCASSLAEGIAFFGQGTRLTVV.

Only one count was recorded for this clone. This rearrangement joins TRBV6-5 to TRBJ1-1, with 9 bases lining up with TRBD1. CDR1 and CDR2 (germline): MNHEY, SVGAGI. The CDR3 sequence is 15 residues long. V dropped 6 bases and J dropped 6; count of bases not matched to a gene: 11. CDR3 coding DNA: TGTGCCAGCAGATTCTCCGGCACAGGGGGCTCTGAAGCTTTCTTT. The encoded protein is CASRFSGTGGSEAFF.

The CDR3 DNA reads TGTGCCAGCTCACCAACGATGACGGGGGGCTCCCCCGAGCAGTACTTC. Protein: CASSPTMTGGSPEQYF. The gene calls are TRBV18 and TRBJ2-7, with TRBD2 as a possible D gene (7 bases). Trimming removed 2 bases at V and 6 bases at J, with 20 bases between. The germline CDR1 and CDR2 sequences are KGHSH and LQKENI. The CDR3 loop spans 16 amino acids.

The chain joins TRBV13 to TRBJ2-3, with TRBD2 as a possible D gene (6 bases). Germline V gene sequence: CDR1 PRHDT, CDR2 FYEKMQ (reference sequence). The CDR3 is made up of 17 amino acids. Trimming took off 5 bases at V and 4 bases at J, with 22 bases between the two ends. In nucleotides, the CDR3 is TGTGCCAGCAGCCCTAACGAGTGGGGGGTGGGCCCAGATACGCAGTATTTT. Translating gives CASSPNEWGVGPDTQYF.

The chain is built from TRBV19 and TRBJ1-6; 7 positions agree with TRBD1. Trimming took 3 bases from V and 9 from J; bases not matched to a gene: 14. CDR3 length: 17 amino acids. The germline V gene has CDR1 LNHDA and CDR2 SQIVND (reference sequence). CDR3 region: CASSIKGAGTAISPLHF. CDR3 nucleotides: TGTGCCAGTAGTATTAAAGGGGCCGGGACAGCAATTTCACCCCTCCACTTT.

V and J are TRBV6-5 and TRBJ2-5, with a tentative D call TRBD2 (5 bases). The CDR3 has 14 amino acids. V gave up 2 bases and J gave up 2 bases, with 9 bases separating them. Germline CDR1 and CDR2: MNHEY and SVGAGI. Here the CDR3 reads CASSYTPGQETQYF. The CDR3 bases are TGTGCCAGCAGTTACACACCGGGGCAAGAGACCCAGTACTTC.

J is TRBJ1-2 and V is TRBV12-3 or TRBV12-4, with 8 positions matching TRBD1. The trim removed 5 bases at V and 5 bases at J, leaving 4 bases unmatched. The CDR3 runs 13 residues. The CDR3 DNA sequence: TGTGCCAGCAGTCCGGACAGGGCTTATGGCTACACCTTC. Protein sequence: CASSPDRAYGYTF.

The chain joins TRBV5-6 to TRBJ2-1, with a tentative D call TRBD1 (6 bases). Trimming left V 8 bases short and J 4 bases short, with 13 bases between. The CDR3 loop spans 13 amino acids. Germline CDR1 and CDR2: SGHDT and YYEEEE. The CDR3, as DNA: TGTGCCAGTACCGGGACACTATACAATGAGCAGTTCTTC. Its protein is CASTGTLYNEQFF.

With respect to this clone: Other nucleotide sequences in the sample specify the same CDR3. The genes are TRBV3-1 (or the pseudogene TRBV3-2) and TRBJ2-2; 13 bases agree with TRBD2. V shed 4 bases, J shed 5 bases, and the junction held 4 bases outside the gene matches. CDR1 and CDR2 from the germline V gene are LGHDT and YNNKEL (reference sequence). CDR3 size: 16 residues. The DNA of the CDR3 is TGTGCCAGCAGCCTAGGACTAGCGGGAGTTACCGGGGAGCTGTTTTTT. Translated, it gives CASSLGLAGVTGELFF.

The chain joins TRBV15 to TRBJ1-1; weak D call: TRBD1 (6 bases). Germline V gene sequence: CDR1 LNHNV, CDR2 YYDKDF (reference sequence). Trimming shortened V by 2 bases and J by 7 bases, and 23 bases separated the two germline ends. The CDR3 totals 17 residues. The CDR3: CATSRPTGGEQGGEAFF. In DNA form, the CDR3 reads TGTGCCACCAGCAGACCTACGGGAGGGGAACAGGGTGGTGAAGCTTTCTTT.

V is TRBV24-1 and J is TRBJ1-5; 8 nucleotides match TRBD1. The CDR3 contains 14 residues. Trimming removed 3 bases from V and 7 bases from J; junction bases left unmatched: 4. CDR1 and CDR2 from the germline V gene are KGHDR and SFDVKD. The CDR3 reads CATSDGTGGQPQHF. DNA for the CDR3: TGTGCCACCAGTGATGGGACAGGTGGCCAGCCCCAGCATTTT.

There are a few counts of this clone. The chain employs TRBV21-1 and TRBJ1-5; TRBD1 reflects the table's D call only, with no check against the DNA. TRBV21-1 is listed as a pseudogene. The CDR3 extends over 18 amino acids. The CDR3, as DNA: TGTGCCAGCAGCAAACCGGGACAGGGATTTACCCCGCATCAGCCCCAGCATTTT. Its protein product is CASSKPGQGFTPHQPQHF.

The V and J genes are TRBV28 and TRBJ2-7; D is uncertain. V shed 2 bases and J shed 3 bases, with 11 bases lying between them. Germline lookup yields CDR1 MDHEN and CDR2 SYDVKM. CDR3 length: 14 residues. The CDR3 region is CASSLAVRGYEQYF. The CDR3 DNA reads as TGTGCCAGCAGTTTAGCTGTCAGAGGCTACGAGCAGTACTTC.

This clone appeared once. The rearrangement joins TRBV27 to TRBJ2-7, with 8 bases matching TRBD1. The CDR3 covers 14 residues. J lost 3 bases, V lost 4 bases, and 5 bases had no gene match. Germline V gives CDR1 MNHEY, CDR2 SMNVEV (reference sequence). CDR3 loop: CASSSGQASYEQYF. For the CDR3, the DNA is TGTGCCAGCAGTTCGGGACAGGCAAGCTACGAGCAGTACTTC.

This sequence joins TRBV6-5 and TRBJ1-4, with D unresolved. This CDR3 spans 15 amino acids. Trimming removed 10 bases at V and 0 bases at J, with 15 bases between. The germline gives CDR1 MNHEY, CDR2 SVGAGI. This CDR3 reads CATSGTFATNEKLFF. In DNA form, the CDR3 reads TGTGCCACTTCTGGTACTTTTGCAACTAATGAAAAACTGTTTTTT.

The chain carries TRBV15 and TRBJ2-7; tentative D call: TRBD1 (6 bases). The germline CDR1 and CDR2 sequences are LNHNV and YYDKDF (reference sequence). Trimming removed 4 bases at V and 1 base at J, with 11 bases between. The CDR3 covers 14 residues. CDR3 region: CATSKQGPSYEQYF. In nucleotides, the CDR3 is TGTGCCACCAGCAAACAGGGACCATCCTACGAGCAGTACTTC. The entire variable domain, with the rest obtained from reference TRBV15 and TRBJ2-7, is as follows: DAMVIQNPRYQVTQFGKPVTLSCSQTLNHNVMYWYQQKSSQAPKLLFHYYDKDFNNEADTPDNFQSRRPNTSFCFLDIRSPGLGDTAMYLCATSKQGPSYEQYFGPGTRLTVT.

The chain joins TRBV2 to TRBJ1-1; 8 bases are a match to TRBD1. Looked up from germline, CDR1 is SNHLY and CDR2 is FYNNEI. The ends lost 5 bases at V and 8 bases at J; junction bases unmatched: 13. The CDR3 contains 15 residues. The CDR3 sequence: CASSNPSGTGLEAFF. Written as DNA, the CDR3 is TGTGCCAGCAGTAACCCATCCGGGACAGGTTTAGAAGCTTTCTTT.